This T cell receptor beta chain was sequenced during a study of regulatory T cells in long-lasting Graves disease. Through Arm-PCR of CDR3 regions and iRepertoire HTBI primers, TCR beta libraries were built. One entry per CDR3 protein, called by TCRdb with MiXCR from the multiplex PCR reads. The sample records about 560,000 distinct CDR3 sequences, about 16% being singletons. The CDR3 length is 13 residues. V dropped 4 bases and J dropped 0 bases, with 8 bases sitting between them. Per germline, CDR1 SQVTM and CDR2 ANQGSEA. This clonotype was seen a few times. Indicated time point: newly diagnosed GD, antithyroid drugs for less than 3 months. Construction of the TCR library relied on RNA isolated from PBMCs. This sample was also put to use in a study of T cells in Graves' hyperthyroidism and ophthalmopathy. That paper notes: Hyperthyroidism patients were newly diagnosed, had disease duration under 2 months, and were aged 18 to 65 years.

The V and J genes are TRBV29-1 and TRBJ2-3; D gene uncertain. The sequencing used peripheral blood mononuclear cells (PBMCs), collected at new diagnosis, from a patient treated with antithyroid drugs. The TCR originated in a man younger than 30 with Graves disease. CDR3 nucleotide sequence: TGCAGCGTTGGGTACAAGAGCACAGATACGCAGTATTTT. It codes for CSVGYKSTDTQYF.